This T cell receptor beta chain appears in the sequencing data of a study of T cell repertoires in cytomegalovirus infection (dated by TCRdb to the late 2010s). For the study in its entirety: The HLA type of each donor mattered for the analysis, because public TCR beta signatures pointed to carriage of CMV infection along with the matching HLA type. Results and caveats for the whole study, not just this receptor: Cumulative frequency of public TCR beta family members discriminated carriers of CMV infection plus the relevant HLA type in this cohort and an independent roughly 320-donor cohort. In the ex vivo response, HLA-C-restricted CMV-specific TCR beta clonotypes were dominant, and in two of eight donors the single most frequent clonotype came from this HLA-C-restricted group.

Data came from an Illumina HiSeq 1500. The raw public data were reprocessed by TCRdb itself: fastp quality trimming at Q25, MiXCR clonotype calling, in-frame beta chains only. When rows share a CDR3 protein, they turn into one entry using the most common DNA and genes. Recorded for this sample are approximately 700,000 distinct CDR3 sequences; 35% to 45% of them occurred a single time. Of the sample, 2.8% falls within the top ten clones. Germline trimming: 4 bases from V, 4 bases from J; junction bases outside gene matches: 6. The germline V gene yields SQVTM for CDR1 and ANQGSEA for CDR2. From cysteine to phenylalanine, the CDR3 is 14 amino acids long. Only CDR3 DNA is held: 42 bases, read in frame from base 1. Of note for this clonotype: The specificity of this receptor is unknown. Per-base quality was not reported, and no clone a single base away is much larger than it.

The chain employs TRBV29-1 and TRBJ1-5; 8 nucleotides in the junction match TRBD1. This receptor was taken from a human donor in good health (CMV status not recorded). Some clones in this sample may be carry-over from other donors' samples. The sequenced sample consisted of PBMCs. The bases are TGCAGCGTTGTCGAGACAGGGGCAAATCAGCCCCAGCATTTT. This encodes CSVVETGANQPQHF. Joined to the reference TRBV29-1 and TRBJ1-5 proteins, this CDR3 gives the full variable domain: SAVISQKPSRDICQRGTSLTIQCQVDSQVTMMFWYRQQPGQSLTLIATANQGSEATYESGFVIDKFPISRPNLTFSTLTVSNMSPEDSSIYLCSVVETGANQPQHFGDGTRLSIL.